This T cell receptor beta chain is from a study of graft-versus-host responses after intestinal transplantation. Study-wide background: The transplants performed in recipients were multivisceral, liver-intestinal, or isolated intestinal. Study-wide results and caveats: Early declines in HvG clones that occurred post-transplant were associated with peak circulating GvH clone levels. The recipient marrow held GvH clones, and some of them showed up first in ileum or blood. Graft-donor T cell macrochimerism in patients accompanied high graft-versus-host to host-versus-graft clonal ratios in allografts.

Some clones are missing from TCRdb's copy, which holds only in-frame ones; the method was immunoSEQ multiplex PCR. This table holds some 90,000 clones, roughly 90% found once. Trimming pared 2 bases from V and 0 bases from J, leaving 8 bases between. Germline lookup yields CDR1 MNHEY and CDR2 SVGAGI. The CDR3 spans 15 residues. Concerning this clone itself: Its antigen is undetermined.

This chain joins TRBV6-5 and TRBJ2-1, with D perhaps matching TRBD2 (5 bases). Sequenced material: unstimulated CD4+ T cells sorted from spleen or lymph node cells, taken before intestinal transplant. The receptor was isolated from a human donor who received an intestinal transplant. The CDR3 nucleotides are TGTGCCAGCAGTTACGAGCGGAGCTCCTACAATGAGCAGTTCTTC. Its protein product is CASSYERSSYNEQFF.